Listed here is a single T cell receptor (beta chain). The germline gives CDR1 DFQATT, CDR2 SNEGSKA (reference sequence). The CDR3 runs to 17 residues. Trimming removed 3 bases from V and 1 base from J, with 18 bases in between. These data are taken from a study of control samples from healthy donors and cancer patients. Produced via immunoSEQ multiplex PCR; TCRdb's table is partial and in-frame only. Of 130,000 or so clones listed, 89% are singletons. The clonotype was recovered from a man aged 45-65 years in good health. The specimen was blood. This rearrangement joins TRBV20-1 to TRBJ1-4, with D unresolved. The CDR3 spells CSASNPIGSRTNEKLFF. In DNA, the CDR3 is TGCAGTGCTAGTAATCCCATAGGCAGCCGAACTAATGAAAAACTGTTTTTT.